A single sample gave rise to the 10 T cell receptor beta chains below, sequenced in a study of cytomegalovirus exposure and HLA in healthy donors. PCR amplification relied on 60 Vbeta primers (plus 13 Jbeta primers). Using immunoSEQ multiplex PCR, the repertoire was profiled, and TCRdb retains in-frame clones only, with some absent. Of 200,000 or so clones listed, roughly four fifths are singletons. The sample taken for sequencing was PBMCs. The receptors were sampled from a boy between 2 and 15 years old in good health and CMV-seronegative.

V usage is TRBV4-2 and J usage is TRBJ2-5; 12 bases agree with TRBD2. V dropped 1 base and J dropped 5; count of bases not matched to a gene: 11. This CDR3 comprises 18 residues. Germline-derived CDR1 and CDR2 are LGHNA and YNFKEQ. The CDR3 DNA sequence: TGTGCCAGCAGCCAAGTGGAATTGGCTAGCGGGGGGGCGGAGACCCAGTACTTC. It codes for CASSQVELASGGAETQYF.

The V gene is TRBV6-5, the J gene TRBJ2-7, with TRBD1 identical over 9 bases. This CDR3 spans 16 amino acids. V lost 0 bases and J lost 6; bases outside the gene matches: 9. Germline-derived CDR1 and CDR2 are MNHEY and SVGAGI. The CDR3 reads CASSYSKRDRATEQYF. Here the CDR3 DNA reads TGTGCCAGCAGTTACTCGAAGAGGGACAGGGCTACCGAGCAGTACTTC.

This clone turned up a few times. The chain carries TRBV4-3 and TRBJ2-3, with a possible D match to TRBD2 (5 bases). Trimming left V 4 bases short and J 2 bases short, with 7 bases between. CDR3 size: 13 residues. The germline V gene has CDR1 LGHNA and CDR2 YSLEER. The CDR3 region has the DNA TGCGCCAGCAGCCTCGGGGTCACAGATACGCAGTATTTT. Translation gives CASSLGVTDTQYF.

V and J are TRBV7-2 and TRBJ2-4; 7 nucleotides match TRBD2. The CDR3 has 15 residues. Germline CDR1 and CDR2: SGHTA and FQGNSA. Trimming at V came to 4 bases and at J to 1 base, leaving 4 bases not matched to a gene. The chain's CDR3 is CASSSLGGAKNIQYF. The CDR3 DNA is TGTGCCAGCAGCTCCCTGGGGGGGGCCAAAAACATTCAGTACTTC.

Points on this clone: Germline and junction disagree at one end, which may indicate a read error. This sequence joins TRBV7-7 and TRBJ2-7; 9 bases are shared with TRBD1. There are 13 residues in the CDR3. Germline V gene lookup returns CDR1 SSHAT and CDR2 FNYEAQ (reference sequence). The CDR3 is CASSLDRGREQYF. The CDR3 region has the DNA TGTGCTAGCAGCTTGGACAGGGGACGCGAGCAGTACTTC. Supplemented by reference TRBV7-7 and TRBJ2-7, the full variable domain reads GAGVSQSPRYKVTKRGQDVTLRCDPISSHATLYWYQQALGQGPEFLTYFNYEAQPDKSGLPSDRFSAERPEGSISTLTIQRTEQRDSAMYRCASSLDRGREQYFGPGTRLTVT.

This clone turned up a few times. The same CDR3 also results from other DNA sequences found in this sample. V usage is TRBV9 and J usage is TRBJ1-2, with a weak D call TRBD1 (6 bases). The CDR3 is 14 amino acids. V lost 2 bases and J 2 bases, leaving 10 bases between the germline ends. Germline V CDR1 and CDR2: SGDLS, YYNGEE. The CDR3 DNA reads TGTGCCAGCAGCGTGGCAGGGACAAACTATGGCTACACCTTC. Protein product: CASSVAGTNYGYTF.

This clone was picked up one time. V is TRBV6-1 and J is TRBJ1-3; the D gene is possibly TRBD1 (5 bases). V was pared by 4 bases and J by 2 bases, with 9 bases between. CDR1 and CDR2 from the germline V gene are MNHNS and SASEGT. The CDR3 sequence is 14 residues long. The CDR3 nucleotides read TGTGCCAGCAGTGTGGGGCACCCTGGAAACACCATATATTTT. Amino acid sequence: CASSVGHPGNTIYF.

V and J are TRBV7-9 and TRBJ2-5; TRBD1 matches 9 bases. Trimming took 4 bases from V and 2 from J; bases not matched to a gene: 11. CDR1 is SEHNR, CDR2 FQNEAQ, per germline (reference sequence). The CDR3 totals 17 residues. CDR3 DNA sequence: TGTGCCAGCAGCTCTTATTACGGGACAGGGTTACAAGAGACCCAGTACTTC. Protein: CASSSYYGTGLQETQYF.

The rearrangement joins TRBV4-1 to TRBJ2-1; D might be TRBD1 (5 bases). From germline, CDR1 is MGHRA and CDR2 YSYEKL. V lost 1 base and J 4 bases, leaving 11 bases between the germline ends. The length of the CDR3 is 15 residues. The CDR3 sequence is CASSQGTYRYNEQFF. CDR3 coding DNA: TGCGCCAGCAGCCAAGGGACATACAGATACAATGAGCAGTTCTTC.

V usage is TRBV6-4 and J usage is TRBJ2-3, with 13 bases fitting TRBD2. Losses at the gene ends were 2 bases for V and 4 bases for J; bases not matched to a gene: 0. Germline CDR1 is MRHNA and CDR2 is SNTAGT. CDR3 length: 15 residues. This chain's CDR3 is CASSDTSGGADTQYF. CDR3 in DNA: TGTGCCAGCAGTGACACTAGCGGGGGGGCAGATACGCAGTATTTT.